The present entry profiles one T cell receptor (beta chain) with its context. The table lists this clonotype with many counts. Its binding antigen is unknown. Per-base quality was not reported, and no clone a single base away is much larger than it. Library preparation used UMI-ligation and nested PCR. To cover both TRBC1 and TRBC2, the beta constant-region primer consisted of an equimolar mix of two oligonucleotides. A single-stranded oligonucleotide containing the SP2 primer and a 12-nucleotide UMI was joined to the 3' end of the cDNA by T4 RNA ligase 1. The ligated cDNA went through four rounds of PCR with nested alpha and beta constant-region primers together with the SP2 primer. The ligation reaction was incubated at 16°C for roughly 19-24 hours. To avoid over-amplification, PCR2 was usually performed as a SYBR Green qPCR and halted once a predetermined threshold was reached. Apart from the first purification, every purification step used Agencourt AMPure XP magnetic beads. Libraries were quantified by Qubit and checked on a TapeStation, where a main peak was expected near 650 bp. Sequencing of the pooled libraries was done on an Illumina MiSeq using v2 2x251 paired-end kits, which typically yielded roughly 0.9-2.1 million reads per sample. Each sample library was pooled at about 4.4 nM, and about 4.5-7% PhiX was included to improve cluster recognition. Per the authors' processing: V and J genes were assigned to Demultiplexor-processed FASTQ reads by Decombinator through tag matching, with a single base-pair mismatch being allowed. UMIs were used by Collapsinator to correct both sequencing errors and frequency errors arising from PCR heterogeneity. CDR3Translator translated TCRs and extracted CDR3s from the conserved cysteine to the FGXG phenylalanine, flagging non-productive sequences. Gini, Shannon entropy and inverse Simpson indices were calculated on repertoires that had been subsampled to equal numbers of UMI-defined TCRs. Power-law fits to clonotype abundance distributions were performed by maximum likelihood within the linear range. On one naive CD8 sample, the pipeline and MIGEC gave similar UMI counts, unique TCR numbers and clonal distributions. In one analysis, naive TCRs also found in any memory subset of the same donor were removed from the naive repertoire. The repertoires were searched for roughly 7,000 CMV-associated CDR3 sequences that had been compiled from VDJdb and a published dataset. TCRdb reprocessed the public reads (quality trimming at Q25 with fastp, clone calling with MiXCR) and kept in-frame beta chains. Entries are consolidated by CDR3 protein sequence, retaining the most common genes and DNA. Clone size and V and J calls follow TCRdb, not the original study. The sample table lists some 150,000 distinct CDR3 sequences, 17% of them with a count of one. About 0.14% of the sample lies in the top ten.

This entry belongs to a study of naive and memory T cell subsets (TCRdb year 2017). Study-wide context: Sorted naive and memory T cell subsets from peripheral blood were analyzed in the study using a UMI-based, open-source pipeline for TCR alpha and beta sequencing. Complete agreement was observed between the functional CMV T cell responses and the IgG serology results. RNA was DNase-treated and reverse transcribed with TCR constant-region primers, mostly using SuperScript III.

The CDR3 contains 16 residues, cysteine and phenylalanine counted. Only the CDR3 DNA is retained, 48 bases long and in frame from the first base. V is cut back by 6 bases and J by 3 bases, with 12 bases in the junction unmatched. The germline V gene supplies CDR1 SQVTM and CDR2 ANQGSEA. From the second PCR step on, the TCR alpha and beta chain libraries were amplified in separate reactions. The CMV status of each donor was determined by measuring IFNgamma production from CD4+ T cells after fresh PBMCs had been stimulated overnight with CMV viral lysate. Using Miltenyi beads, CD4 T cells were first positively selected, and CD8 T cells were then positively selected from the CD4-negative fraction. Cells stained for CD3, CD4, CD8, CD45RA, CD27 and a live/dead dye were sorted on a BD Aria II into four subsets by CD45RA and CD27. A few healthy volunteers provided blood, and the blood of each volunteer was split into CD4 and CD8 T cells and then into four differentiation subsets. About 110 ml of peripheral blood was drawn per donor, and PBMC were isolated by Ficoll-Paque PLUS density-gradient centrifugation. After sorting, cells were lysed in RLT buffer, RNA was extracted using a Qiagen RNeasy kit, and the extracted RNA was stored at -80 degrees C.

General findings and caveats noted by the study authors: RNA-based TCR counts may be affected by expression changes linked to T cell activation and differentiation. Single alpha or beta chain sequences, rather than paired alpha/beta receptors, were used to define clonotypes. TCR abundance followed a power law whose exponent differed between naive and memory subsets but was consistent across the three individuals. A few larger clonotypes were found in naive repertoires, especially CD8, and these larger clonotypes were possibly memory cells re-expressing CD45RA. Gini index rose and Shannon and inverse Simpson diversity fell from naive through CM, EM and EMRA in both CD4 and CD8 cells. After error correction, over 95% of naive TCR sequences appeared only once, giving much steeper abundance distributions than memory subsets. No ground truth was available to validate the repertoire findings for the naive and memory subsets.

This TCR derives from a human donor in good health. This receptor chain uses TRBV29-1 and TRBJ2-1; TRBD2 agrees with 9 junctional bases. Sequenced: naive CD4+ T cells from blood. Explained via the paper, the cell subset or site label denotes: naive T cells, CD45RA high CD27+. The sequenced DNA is TGCAGCGTCCGAATGGCTAGCGGGAAATACTACAATGAGCAGTTCTTC. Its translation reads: CSVRMASGKYYNEQFF.